This T cell receptor (beta chain) originates from a study of beta chain features in type 1 diabetes. Notes on the study in general: Shortening that was moderate but significant affected the TCRB CDR3s of Type 1 diabetes patients in all four CD4+ subsets.

Since all of the isolated RNA was reverse transcribed, expressed TCRB transcripts were what got sequenced. Assay: immunoSEQ multiplex PCR; the TCRdb copy retains only in-frame clones and omits some. The sample comprises around 150,000 clones, approximately 8.8% of which are singletons, and 0.7% rests with the top ten. CDR1 and CDR2 (germline): LNHNV, YYDKDF (reference sequence). V dropped 0 bases and J dropped 6; count of bases not matched to a gene: 10. The CDR3 loop spans 18 amino acids. The table lists this clone with a few counts. Its antigen is not known. Input material: central memory CD4+ T cells from blood. This chain joins TRBV15 and TRBJ2-7; 14 bases are a match to TRBD2. The sequence was collected from a woman between 25 and 40 years old with type 1 diabetes. CDR3 sequence reads: CATSRDQPRLAGGGEQYF. CDR3 coding DNA: TGTGCCACCAGCAGAGATCAACCAAGACTAGCGGGAGGGGGCGAGCAGTACTTC.